This T cell receptor beta chain originates from a study of CD8+CD57+ T cells in acquired aplastic anemia. Study-level results: Patients and controls had CD8+ Simpson's diversity values that were not significantly distinct. There were twenty-nine CD8+ CDR3 sequences that occurred in both patients and controls.

TCR beta VDJ and CDR3 profiling used genomic DNA as template. MiXCR was run by TCRdb on the reads, yielding one entry per CDR3 protein. The table has about 210,000 distinct CDR3 sequences, roughly 57% seen once. Details on this clonotype: The antigen remains undetermined.

Germline assignment: CDR1 DFQATT and CDR2 SNEGSKA (reference sequence). This CDR3 has 14 amino acids. V shed 5 bases and J shed 0 bases, with 11 bases lying between them. This chain connects TRBV20-1 to TRBJ2-1; D is unclear. This receptor was identified in a human donor in good health. Sequenced material: sorted CD4+, CD8+, or CD8+CD57+ T cells (not recorded which) from PBMCs. Written as DNA, the CDR3 is TGCAGTGCTCCCAGGTCCAGCTCCTACAATGAGCAGTTCTTC. Translation gives CSAPRSSSYNEQFF.